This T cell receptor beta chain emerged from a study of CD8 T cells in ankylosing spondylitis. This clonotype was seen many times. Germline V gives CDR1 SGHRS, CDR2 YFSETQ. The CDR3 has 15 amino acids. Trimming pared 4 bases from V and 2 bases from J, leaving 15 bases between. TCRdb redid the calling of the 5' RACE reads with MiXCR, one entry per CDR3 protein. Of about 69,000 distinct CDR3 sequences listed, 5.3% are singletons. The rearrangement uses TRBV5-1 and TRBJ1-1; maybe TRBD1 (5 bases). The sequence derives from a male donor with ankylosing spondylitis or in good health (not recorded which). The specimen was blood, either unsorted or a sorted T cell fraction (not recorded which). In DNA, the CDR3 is TGCGCCAGCAGCCTCCATGGGGCGGTAAACACTGAAGCTTTCTTT. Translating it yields CASSLHGAVNTEAFF.